A single TCR beta chain is shown here with its context. The sample originates from a study of cytomegalovirus exposure and HLA in healthy donors. Each of the donors was a healthy bone marrow donor. Germline CDR1 and CDR2: LGHNT and FRNRAP. V shed 5 bases, J shed 2 bases, and the junction held 3 bases outside the gene matches. The CDR3 totals 14 residues. The PCR ran on 60 Vbeta and 13 Jbeta primers. Clones were read by immunoSEQ multiplex PCR, and TCRdb kept only the in-frame ones, dropping some. The sample includes approximately 160,000 clones, more than 65% of them seen just once. What was sequenced was PBMCs. This chain links TRBV12-5 with TRBJ2-5, with 9 bases that match TRBD1. This sequence was found in a man aged 18 to 30 in good health and CMV-seropositive. CDR3 sequence: CASGVGQGQETQYF. CDR3 DNA sequence: TGTGCTAGTGGTGTGGGACAGGGTCAAGAGACCCAGTACTTC.